Given below is one TCR beta chain in context. The data are from a study of Graves' ophthalmopathy and Graves' hyperthyroidism. The germline CDR1 and CDR2 sequences are SGHVS and FQNEAQ. V dropped 5 bases and J dropped 3 bases, with 13 bases sitting between them. The CDR3 runs to 15 residues. Diagnosis used clinical symptoms, serum thyroxine, TRAb, thyroid ultrasound and orbital computed tomography. RNA transcripts provided the template for amplifying TCR beta CDR3 regions. An opening RT-PCR round employed HTBI primers and preceded a second-round multiplex PCR. MiXCR was run by TCRdb on the multiplex PCR reads, yielding one entry per CDR3 protein. The repertoire includes over a million distinct CDR3 sequences, 35% to 40% of them detected once, and 11% sits in the top ten.

The chain recombines TRBV7-8 with TRBJ1-4, with D perhaps matching TRBD1 (6 bases). Material: peripheral blood or thyroid tissue (not recorded which). This TCR came from an adult man with Graves' hyperthyroidism. CDR3 DNA: TGTGCCAGCAGCCCAGTGGGGGCCTCTAATGAAAAACTGTTTTTT. Translating it yields CASSPVGASNEKLFF.